This T cell receptor (beta chain) appears in the sequencing data of a study of CXCR3-negative and CXCR3-positive naive CD8 T cells. Background on the study: A total of 150 million or so TRB reads was generated, with about 1.5 +/- 0.3 million per library. The study, taken as a whole, reports: Memory, not naive, CXCR3-negative and CXCR3-positive cells differed in TRBV-TRBJ usage. Both of the naive subsets showed about the same high diversity, but memory CD8+ cells had much less.

Triplicates of 250,000 to 350,000 cells were sorted from each CD8+ T cell subset. Germline V gives CDR1 SQVTM, CDR2 ANQGSEA. The CDR3 contains 12 residues. Libraries of TRB cDNA were made by 5' RACE and carried UMIs. TCRdb re-called the 5' RACE reads and catalogs CDR3 proteins one per entry, DNA excluded. The table lists about 53,000 distinct CDR3 sequences, with 0.35% to 0.5% in the top ten. Points on this clonotype: The antigen is not known.

Sequenced material: naive CXCR3- CD8+ T cells from blood. The subset denotes: CD45RO-CCR7+CD27+CD95- naive CD8+ T cells lacking CXCR3 (TNR3-). The chain uses TRBV29-1 and TRBJ2-5; as DNA is missing, the TRBD1 call by TCRdb cannot be tested. The sequence was obtained from a human donor in good health. Some clones in this sample may be carry-over from other donors' samples. The CDR3 loop reads CSGWDSQETQYF.